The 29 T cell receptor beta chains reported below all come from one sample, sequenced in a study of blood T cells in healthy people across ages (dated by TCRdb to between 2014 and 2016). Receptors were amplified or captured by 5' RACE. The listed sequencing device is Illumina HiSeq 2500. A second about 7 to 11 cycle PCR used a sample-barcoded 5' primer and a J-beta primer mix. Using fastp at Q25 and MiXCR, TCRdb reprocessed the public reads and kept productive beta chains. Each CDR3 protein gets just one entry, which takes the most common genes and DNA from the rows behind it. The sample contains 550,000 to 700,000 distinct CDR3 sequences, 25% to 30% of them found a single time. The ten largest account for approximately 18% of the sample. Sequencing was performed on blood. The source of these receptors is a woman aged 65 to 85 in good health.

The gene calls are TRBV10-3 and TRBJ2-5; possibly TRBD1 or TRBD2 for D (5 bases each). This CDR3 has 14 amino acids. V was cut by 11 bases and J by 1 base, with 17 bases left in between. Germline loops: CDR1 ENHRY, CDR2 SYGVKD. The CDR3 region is CASQVERGQETQYF. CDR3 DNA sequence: TGTGCCTCCCAAGTAGAGAGGGGCCAAGAGACCCAGTACTTC.

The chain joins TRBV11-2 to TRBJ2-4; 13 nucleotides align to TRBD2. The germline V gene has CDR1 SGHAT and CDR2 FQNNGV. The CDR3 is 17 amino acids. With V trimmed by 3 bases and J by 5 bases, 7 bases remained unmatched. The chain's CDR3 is CASSLTSGGSGQNIQYF. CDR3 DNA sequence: TGTGCCAGCAGCTTGACTAGCGGGGGGTCTGGGCAAAACATTCAGTACTTC.

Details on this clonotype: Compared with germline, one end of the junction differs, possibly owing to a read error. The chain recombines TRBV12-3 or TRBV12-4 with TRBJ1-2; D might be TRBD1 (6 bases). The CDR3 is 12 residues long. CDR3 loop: CASRQGLRGCTF. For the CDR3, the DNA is TGTGCCAGCAGACAGGGTCTCAGAGGCTGCACCTTC.

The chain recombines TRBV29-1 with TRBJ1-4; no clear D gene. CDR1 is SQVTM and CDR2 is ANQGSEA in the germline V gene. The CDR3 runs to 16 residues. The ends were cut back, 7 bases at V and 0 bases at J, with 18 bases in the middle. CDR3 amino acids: CSGFIGLPSTNEKLFF. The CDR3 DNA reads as TGCAGCGGGTTCATTGGCCTCCCCTCAACTAATGAAAAACTGTTTTTT. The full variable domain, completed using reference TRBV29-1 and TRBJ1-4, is SAVISQKPSRDICQRGTSLTIQCQVDSQVTMMFWYRQQPGQSLTLIATANQGSEATYESGFVIDKFPISRPNLTFSTLTVSNMSPEDSSIYLCSGFIGLPSTNEKLFFGSGTQLSVL.

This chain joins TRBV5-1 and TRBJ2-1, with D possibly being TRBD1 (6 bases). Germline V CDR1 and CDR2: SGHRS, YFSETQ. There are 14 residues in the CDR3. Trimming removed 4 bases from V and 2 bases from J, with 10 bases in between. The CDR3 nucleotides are TGCGCCAGCAGCCAGGGGAGCACCTACAATGAGCAGTTCTTC. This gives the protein CASSQGSTYNEQFF.

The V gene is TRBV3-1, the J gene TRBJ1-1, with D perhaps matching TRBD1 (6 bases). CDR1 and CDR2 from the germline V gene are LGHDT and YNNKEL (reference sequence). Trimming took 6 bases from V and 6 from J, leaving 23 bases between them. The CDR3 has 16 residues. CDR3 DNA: TGTGCCAGCAGTCAGGAAGAGGGCAGGGGAGCTCCTGAAGCTTTCTTT. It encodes CASSQEEGRGAPEAFF.

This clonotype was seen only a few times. CDR3 in DNA: TGCAGTGCTAGGGACCCGGGACTAGGAGGTTACAATGAGCAGTTCTTC. This translates into CSARDPGLGGYNEQFF. The chain recombines TRBV20-1 with TRBJ2-1, with 8 bases matching TRBD2. The CDR3 spans 16 residues. V gave up 3 bases and J gave up 4 bases; unmatched junction bases: 11. Looked up from germline, CDR1 is DFQATT and CDR2 is SNEGSKA (reference sequence).

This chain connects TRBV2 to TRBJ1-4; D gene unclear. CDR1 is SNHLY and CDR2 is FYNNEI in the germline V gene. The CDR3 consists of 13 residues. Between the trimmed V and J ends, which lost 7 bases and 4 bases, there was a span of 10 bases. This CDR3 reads CASTRNVNEKLFF. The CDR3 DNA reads TGTGCCAGCACGCGGAATGTTAATGAAAAACTGTTTTTT.

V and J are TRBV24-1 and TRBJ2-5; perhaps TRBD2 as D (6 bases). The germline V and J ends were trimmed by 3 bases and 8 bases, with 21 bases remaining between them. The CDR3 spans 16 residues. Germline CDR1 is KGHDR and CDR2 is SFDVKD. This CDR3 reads CATSDPLRTTAETQYF. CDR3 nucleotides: TGTGCCACCAGTGATCCGCTCCGGACTACCGCCGAAACCCAGTACTTC.

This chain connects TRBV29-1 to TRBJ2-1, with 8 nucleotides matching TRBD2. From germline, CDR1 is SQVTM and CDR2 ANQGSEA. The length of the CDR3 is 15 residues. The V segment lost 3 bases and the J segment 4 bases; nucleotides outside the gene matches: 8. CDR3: CSVERASGPYNEQFF. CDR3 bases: TGCAGCGTTGAGAGGGCTAGCGGGCCTTACAATGAGCAGTTCTTC.

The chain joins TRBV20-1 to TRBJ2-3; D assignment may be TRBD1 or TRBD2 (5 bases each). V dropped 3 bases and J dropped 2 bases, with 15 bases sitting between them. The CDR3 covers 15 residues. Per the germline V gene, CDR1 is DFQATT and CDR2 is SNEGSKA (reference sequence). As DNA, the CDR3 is TGCAGTGCTAGCACGGGGTCAGGGTACACAGATACGCAGTATTTT. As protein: CSASTGSGYTDTQYF.

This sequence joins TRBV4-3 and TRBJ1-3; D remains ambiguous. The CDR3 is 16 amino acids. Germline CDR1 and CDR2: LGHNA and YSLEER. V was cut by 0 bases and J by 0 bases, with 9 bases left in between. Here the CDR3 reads CASSQEAGSSGNTIYF. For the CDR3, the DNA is TGCGCCAGCAGCCAAGAAGCGGGGAGCTCTGGAAACACCATATATTTT.

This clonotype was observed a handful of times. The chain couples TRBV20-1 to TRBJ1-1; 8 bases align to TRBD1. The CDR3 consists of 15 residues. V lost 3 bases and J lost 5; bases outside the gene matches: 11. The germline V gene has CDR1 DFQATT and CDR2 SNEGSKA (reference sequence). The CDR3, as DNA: TGCAGTGCTAGCAAAAAACAGGGGGAGGGGACTGAAGCTTTCTTT. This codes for CSASKKQGEGTEAFF.

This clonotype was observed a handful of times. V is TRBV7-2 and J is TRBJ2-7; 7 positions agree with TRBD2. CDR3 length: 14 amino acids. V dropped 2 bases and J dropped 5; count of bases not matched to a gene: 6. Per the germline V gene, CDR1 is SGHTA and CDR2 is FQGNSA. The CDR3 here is CASSLPSGVNEQYF. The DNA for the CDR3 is TGTGCCAGCAGCTTACCGAGCGGGGTTAACGAGCAGTACTTC.

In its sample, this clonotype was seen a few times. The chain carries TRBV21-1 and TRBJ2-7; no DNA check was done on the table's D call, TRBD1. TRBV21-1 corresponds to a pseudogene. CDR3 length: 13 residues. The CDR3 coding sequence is TGTGCCAGCAGCGACGACAGGGGGAGTTGTTGGTACTTC. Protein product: CASSDDRGSCWYF.

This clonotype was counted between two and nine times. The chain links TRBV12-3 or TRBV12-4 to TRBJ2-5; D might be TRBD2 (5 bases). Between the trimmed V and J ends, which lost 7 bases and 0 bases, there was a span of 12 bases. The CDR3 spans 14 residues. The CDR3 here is CASNKGSNQETQYF. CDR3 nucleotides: TGTGCCAGCAACAAAGGGAGCAACCAAGAGACCCAGTACTTC.

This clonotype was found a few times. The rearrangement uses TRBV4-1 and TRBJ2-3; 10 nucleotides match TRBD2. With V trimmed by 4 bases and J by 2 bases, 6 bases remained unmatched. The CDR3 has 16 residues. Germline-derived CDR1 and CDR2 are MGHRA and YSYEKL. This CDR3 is CASSPSAGGFTDTQYF. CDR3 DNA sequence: TGCGCCAGCAGCCCCTCAGCGGGGGGGTTCACAGATACGCAGTATTTT.

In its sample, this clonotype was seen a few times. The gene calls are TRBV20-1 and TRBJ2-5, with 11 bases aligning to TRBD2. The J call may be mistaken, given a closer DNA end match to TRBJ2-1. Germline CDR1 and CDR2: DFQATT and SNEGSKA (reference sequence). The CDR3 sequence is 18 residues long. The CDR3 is CSARDSSRGLADYNEQFF. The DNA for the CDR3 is TGCAGTGCTAGAGACAGCTCGCGGGGACTAGCGGATTACAATGAGCAGTTCTTC.

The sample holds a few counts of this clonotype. The CDR3 DNA reads as TGTGCCAGCACCCAAAGCGGGGGGGCCCAGTACTTC. Translating it yields CASTQSGGAQYF. This chain joins TRBV6-5 and TRBJ2-1; TRBD2 matches at 10 bases. The J call could be wrong; TRBJ2-5 is a better fit for the DNA end. Germline CDR1 reads MNHEY; CDR2 reads SVGAGI. The CDR3 spans 12 residues.

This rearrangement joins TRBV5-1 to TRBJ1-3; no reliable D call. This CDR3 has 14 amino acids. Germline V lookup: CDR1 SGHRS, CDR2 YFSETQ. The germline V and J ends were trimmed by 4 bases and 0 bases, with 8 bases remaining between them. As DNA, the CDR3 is TGCGCCAGCAGCCAGGAGCTCTCTGGAAACACCATATATTTT. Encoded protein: CASSQELSGNTIYF.

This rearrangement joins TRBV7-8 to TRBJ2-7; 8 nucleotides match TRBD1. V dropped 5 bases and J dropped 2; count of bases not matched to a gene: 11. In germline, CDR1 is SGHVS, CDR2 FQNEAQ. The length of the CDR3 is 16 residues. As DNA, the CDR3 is TGTGCCAGCAGCCACGGCCGGGACAGGCCGGCCTACGAGCAGTACTTC. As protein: CASSHGRDRPAYEQYF.

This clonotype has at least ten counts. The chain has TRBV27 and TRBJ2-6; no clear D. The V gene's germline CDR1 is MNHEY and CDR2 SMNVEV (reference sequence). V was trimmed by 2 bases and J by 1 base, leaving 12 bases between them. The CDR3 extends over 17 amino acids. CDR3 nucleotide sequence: TGTGCCAGCAGTTTACTTTCCGGTGCGTCTGGGGCCAACGTCCTGACTTTC. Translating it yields CASSLLSGASGANVLTF.

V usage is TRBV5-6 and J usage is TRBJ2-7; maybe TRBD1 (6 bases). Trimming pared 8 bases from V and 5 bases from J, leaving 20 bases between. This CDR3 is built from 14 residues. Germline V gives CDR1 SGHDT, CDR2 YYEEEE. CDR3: CASSITGMYNEQYF. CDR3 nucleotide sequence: TGTGCCAGTAGTATCACAGGGATGTATAACGAGCAGTACTTC. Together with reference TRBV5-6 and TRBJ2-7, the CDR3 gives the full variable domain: DAGVTQSPTHLIKTRGQQVTLRCSPKSGHDTVSWYQQALGQGPQFIFQYYEEEERQRGNFPDRFSGHQFPNYSSELNVNALLLGDSALYLCASSITGMYNEQYFGPGTRLTVT.

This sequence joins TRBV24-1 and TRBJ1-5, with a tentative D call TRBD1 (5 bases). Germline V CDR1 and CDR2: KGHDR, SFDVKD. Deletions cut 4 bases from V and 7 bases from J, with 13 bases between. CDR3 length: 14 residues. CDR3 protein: CATSDPQRDQPQHF. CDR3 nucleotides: TGTGCCACCAGTGACCCCCAGCGGGACCAGCCCCAGCATTTT.

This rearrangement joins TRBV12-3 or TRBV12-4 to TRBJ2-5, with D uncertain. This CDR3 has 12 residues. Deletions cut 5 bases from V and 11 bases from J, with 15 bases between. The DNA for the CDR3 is TGTGCCAGCAGTCCCCTAGGGAATGAGCAGTACTTC. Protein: CASSPLGNEQYF.

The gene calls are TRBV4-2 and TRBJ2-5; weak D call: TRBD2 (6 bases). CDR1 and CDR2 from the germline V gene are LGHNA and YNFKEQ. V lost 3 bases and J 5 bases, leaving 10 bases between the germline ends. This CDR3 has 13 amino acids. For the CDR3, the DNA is TGTGCCAGCAGCCAGTCTGGAGGGGAGACCCAGTACTTC. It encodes CASSQSGGETQYF.

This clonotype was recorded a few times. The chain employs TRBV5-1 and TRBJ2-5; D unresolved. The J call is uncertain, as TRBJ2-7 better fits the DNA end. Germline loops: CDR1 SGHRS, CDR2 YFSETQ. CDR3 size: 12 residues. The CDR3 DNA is TGCGCCAGCAGTCCCAATCTCTACGAGCAGTACTTC. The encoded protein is CASSPNLYEQYF.

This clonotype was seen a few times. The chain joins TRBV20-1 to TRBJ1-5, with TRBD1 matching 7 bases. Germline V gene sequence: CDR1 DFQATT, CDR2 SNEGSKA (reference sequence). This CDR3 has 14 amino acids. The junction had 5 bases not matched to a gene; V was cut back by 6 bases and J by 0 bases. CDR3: CSAKGQISNQPQHF. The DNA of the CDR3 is TGCAGTGCCAAGGGACAGATTAGCAATCAGCCCCAGCATTTT.

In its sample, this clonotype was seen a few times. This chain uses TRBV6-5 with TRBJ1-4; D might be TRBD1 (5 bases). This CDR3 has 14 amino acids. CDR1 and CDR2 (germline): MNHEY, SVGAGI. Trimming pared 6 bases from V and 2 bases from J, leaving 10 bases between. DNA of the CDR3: TGTGCCAGCAGGGCAGGGCTGACTAATGAAAAACTGTTTTTT. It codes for CASRAGLTNEKLFF.